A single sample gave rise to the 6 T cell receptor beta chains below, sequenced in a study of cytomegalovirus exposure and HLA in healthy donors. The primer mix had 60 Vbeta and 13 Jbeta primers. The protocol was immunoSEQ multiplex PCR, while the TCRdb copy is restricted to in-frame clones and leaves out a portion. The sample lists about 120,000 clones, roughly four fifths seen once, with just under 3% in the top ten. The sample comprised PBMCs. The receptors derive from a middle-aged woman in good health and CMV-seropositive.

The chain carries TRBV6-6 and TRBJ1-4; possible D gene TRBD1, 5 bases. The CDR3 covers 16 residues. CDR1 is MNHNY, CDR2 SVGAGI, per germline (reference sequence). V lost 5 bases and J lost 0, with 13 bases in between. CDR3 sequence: CASSKGAGSTNEKLFF. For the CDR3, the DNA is TGTGCCAGCAGTAAAGGGGCCGGATCAACTAATGAAAAACTGTTTTTT.

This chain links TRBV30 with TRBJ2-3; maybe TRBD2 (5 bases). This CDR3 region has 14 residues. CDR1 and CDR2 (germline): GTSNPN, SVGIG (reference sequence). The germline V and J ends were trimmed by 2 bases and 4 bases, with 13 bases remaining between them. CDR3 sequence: CAWSPSAGPDTQYF. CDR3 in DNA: TGTGCCTGGAGTCCCTCTGCGGGCCCAGATACGCAGTATTTT. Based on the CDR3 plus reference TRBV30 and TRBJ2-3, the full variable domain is SQTIHQWPATLVQPVGSPLSLECTVEGTSNPNLYWYRQAAGRGLQLLFYSVGIGQISSEVPQNLSASRPQDRQFILSSKKLLLSDSGFYLCAWSPSAGPDTQYFGPGTRLTVL.

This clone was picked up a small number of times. CDR3: CASGASGRSEQFF. Written as DNA, the CDR3 is TGTGCCTCGGGGGCTAGCGGGAGGAGTGAGCAGTTCTTC. The chain combines TRBV27 with TRBJ2-1; 11 nucleotides line up with TRBD2. After removal of 11 bases from V and 9 bases from J, the junction contained 9 bases not matched to a gene. Germline CDR1 reads MNHEY; CDR2 reads SMNVEV (reference sequence). The CDR3 extends over 13 amino acids.

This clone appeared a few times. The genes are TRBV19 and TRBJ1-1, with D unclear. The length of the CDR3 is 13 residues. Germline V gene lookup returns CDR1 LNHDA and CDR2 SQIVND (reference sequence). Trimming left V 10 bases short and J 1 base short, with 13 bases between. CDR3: CATVASGNTEAFF. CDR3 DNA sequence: TGTGCCACCGTCGCTTCCGGGAACACTGAAGCTTTCTTT.

The CDR3 sequence: CASSQGTGDLAGELFF. In nucleotides, the CDR3 is TGCGCCAGCAGCCAAGGGACGGGGGACTTGGCCGGGGAGCTGTTTTTT. The chain couples TRBV4-3 to TRBJ2-2, with a possible D match to TRBD2 (6 bases). Germline CDR1 reads LGHNA; CDR2 reads YSLEER. Trimming stripped 1 base from V and 6 bases from J, with 15 bases between. CDR3 size: 16 residues.

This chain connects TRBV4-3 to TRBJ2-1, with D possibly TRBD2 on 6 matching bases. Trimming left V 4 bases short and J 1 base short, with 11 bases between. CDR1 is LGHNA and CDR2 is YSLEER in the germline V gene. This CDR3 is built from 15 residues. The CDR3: CASSPGLTSYNEQFF. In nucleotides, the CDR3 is TGCGCCAGCAGCCCGGGACTTACATCCTACAATGAGCAGTTCTTC.